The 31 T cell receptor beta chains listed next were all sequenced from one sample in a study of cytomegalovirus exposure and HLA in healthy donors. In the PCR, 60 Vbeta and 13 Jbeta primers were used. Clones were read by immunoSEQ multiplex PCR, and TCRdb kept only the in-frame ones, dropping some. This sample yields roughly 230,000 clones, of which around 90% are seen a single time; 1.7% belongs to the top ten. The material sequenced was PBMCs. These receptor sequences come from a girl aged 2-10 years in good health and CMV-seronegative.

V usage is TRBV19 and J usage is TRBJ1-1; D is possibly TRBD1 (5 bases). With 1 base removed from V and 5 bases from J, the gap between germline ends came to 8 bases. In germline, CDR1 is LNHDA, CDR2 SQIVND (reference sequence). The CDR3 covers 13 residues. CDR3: CASSIGEGTEAFF. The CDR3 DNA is TGTGCCAGTAGTATAGGGGAGGGGACTGAAGCTTTCTTT.

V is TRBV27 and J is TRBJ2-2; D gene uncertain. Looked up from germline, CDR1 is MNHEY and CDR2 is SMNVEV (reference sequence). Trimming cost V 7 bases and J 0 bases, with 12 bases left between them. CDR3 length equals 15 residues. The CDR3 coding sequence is TGTGCCAGCAAGAGCCTAAGCGCGAACACCGGGGAGCTGTTTTTT. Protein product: CASKSLSANTGELFF.

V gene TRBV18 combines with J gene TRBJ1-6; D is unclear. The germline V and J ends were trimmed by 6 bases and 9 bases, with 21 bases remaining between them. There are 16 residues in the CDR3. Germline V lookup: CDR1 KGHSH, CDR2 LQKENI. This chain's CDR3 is CASSSLPSVDSSPLHF. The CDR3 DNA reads TGTGCCAGCTCCTCCCTCCCGTCGGTAGATAGTTCACCCCTCCACTTT.

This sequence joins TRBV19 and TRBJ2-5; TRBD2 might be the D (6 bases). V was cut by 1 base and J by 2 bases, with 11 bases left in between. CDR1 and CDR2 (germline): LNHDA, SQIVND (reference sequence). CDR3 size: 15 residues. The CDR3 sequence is CASSIVGTEQETQYF. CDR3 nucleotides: TGTGCCAGTAGTATAGTTGGGACTGAACAAGAGACCCAGTACTTC.

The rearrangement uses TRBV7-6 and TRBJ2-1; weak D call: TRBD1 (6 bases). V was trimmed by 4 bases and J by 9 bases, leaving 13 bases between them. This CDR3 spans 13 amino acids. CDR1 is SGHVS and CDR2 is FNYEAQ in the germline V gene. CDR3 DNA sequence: TGTGCCAGCAGCTCAACAGGGTTAGCTGAGCAGTTCTTC. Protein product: CASSSTGLAEQFF.

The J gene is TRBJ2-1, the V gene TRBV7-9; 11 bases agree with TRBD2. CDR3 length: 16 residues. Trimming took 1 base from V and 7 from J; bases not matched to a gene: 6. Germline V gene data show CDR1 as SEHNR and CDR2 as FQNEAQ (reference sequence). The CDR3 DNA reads TGTGCCAGCAGCTTAGAGTGGAGGACTAGCGGGAATGAGCAGTTCTTC. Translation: CASSLEWRTSGNEQFF. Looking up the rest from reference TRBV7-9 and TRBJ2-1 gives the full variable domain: DTGVSQNPRHKITKRGQNVTFRCDPISEHNRLYWYRQTLGQGPEFLTYFQNEAQLEKSRLLSDRFSAERPKGSFSTLEIQRTEQGDSAMYLCASSLEWRTSGNEQFFGPGTRLTVL.

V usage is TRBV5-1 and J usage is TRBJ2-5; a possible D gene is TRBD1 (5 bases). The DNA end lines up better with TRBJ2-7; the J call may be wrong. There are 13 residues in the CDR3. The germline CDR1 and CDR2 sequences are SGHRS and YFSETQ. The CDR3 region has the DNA TGCGCCAGCAGCTTGCACAGGACGTTCGAGCAGTACTTC. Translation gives CASSLHRTFEQYF.

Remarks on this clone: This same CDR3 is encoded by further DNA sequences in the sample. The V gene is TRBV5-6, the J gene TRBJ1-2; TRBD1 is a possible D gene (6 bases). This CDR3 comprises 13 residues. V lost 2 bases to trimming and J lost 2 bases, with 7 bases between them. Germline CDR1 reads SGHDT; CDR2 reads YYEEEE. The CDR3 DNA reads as TGTGCCAGCAGCTTTGGACAGAACTATGGCTACACCTTC. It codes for CASSFGQNYGYTF.

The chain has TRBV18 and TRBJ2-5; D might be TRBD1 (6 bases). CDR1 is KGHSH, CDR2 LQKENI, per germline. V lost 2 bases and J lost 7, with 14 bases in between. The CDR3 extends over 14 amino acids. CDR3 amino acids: CASSPTQGYGTQYF. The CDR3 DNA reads TGTGCCAGCTCACCAACGCAGGGGTACGGGACCCAGTACTTC.

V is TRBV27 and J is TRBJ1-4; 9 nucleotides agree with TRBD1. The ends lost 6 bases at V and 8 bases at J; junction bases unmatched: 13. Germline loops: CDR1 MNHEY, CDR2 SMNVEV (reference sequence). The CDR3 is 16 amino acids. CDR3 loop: CASSSYRQGGREKLFF. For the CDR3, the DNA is TGTGCCAGCAGCTCCTACCGACAGGGGGGGAGGGAAAAACTGTTTTTT.

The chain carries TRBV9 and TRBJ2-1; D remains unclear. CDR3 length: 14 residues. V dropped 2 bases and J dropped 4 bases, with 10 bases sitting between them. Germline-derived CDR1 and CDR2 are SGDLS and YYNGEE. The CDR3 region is CASSVERSYNEQFF. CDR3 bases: TGTGCCAGCAGCGTGGAGCGAAGTTACAATGAGCAGTTCTTC.

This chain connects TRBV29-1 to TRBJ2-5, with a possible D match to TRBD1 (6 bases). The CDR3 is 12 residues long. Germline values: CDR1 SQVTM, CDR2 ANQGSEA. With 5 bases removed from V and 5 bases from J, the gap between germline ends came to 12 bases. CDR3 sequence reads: CSVRTVGETQYF. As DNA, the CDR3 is TGCAGCGTTCGGACAGTGGGGGAGACCCAGTACTTC.

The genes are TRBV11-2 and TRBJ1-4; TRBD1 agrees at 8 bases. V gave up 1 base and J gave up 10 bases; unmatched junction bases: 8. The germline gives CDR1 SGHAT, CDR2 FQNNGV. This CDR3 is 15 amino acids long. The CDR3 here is CASSLGARGHGKLFF. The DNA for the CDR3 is TGTGCCAGCAGCTTAGGGGCCAGGGGGCACGGAAAACTGTTTTTT.

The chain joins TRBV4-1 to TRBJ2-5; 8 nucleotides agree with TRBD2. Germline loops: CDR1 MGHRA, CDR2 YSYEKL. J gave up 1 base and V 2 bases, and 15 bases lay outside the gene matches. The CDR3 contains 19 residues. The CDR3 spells CASSQQRNRGGNFQETQYF. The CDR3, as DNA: TGCGCCAGCAGCCAACAGCGGAACCGGGGGGGCAACTTCCAAGAGACCCAGTACTTC.

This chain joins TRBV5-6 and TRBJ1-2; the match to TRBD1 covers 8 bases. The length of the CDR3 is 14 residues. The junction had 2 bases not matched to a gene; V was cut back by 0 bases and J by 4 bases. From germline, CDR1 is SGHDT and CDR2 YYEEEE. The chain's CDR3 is CASSLVRGPYGYTF. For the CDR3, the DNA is TGTGCCAGCAGCTTGGTCAGGGGGCCCTATGGCTACACCTTC.

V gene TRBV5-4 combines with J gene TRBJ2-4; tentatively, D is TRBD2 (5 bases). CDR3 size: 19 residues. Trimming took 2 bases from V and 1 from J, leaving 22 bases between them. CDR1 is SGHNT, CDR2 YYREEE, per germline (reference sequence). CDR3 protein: CASSFRRVERKGAKNIQYF. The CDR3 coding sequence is TGTGCCAGCAGCTTCAGAAGAGTGGAGCGGAAAGGGGCCAAAAACATTCAGTACTTC.

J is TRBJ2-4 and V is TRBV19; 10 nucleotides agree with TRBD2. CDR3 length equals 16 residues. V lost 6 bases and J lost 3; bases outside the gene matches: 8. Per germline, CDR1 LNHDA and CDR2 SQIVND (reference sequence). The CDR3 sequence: CASSRSGGKLKNIQYF. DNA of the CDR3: TGTGCCAGTAGCCGTAGCGGGGGGAAGCTCAAAAACATTCAGTACTTC.

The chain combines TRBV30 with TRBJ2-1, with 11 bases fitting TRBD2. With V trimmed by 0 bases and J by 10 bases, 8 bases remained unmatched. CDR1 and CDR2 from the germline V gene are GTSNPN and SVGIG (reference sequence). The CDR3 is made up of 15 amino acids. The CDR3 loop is CAWSVGLAGGVEQFF. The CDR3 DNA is TGTGCCTGGAGTGTAGGGCTAGCGGGAGGAGTAGAGCAGTTCTTC.

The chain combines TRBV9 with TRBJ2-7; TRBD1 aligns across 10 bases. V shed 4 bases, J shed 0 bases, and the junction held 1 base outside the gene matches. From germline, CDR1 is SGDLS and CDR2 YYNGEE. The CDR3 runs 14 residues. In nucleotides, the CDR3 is TGTGCCAGCAGCCGGACAGGGGGCTCCTACGAGCAGTACTTC. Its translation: CASSRTGGSYEQYF.

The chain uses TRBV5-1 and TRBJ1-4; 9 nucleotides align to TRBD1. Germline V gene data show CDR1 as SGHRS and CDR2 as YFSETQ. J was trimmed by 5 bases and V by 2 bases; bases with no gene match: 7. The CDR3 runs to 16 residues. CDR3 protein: CASSFSRGTGNEKLFF. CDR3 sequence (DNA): TGCGCCAGCAGCTTCAGCAGGGGGACAGGGAATGAAAAACTGTTTTTT.

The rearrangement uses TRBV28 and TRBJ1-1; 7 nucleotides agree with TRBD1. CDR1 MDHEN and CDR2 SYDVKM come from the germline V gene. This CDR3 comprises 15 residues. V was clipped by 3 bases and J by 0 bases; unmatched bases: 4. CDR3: CASSFDDRVNTEAFF. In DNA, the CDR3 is TGTGCCAGCAGTTTTGACGACAGGGTGAACACTGAAGCTTTCTTT. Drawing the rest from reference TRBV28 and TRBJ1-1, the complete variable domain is DVKVTQSSRYLVKRTGEKVFLECVQDMDHENMFWYRQDPGLGLRLIYFSYDVKMKEKGDIPEGYSVSREKKERFSLILESASTNQTSMYLCASSFDDRVNTEAFFGQGTRLTVV.

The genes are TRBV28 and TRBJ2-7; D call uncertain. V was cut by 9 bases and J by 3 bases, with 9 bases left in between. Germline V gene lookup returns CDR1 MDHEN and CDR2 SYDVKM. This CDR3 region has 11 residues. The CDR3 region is CASGHYYEQYF. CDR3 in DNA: TGTGCCAGTGGTCACTACTACGAGCAGTACTTC.

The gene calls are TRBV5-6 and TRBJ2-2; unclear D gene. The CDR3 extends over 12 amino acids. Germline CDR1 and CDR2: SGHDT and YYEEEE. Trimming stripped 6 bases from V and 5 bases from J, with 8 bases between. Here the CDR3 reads CASTDGTGELFF. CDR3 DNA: TGTGCCAGCACCGACGGGACCGGGGAGCTGTTTTTT.

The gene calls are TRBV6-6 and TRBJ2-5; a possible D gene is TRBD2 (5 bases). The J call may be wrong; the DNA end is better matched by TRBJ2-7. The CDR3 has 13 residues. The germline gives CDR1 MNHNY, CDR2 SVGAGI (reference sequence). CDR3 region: CASSLSERSEQYF. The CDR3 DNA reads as TGTGCCAGCAGTTTATCGGAGCGGAGCGAGCAGTACTTC.

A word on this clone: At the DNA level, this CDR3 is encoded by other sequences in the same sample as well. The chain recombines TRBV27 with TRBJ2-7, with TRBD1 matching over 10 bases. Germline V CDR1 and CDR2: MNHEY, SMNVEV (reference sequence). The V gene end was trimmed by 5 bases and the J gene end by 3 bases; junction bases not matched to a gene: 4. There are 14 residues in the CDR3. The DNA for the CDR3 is TGTGCCAGCAGTCCGACAGGGGGCAACTACGAGCAGTACTTC. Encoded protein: CASSPTGGNYEQYF.

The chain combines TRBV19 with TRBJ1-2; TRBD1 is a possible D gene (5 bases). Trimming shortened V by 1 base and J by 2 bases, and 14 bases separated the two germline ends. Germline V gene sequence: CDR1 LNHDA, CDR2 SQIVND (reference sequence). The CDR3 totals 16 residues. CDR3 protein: CASSIANTGGNYGYTF. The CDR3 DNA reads TGTGCCAGTAGTATAGCTAATACAGGTGGGAACTATGGCTACACCTTC.

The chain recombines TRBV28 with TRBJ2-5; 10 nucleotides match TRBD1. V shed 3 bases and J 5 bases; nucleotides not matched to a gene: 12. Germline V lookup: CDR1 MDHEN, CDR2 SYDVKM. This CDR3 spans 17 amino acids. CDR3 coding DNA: TGTGCCAGCAGTTTTTTTGGGACAGGGGACGTTGGGGAGACCCAGTACTTC. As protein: CASSFFGTGDVGETQYF.

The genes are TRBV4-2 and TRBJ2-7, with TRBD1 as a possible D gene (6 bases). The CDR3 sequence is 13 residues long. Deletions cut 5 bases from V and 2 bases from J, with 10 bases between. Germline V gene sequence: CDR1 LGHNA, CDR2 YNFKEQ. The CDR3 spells CASSGTPAYEQYF. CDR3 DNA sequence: TGTGCCAGCAGCGGGACACCGGCCTACGAGCAGTACTTC.

CDR3 sequence: CASSSNCSSSTPPDTQYF. DNA of the CDR3: TGTGCCAGCAGCAGTAATTGCAGTTCATCCACACCTCCAGATACGCAGTATTTT. This chain joins TRBV21-1 and TRBJ2-3; the table assigns TRBD1, which was not confirmed against the DNA. TRBV21-1 counts as a pseudogene. The CDR3 contains 18 residues.

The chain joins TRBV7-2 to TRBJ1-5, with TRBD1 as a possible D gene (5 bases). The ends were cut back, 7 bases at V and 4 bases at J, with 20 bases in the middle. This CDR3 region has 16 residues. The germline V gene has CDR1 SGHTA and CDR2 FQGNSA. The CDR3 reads CASNSGTGEGNQPQHF. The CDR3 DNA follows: TGTGCCAGCAACTCTGGTACGGGGGAAGGAAATCAGCCCCAGCATTTT.

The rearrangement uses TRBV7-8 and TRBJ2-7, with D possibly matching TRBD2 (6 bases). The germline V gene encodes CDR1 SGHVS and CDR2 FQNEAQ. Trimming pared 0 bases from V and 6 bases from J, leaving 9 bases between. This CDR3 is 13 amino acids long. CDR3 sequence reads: CASSLARAGEQYF. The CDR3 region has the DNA TGTGCCAGCAGCTTAGCGCGAGCGGGCGAGCAGTACTTC.